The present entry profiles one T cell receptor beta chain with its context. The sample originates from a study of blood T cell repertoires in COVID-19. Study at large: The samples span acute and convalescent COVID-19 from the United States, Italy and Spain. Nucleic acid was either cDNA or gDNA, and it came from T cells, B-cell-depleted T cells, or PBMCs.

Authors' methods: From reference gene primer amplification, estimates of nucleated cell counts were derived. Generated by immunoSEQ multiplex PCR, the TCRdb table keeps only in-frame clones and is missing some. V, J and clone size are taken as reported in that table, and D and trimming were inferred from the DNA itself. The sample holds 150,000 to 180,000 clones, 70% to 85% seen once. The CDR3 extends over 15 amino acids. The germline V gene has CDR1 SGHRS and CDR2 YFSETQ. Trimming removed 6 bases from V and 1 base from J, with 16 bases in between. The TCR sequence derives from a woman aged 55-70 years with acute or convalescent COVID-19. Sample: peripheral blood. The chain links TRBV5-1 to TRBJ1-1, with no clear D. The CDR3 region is CASNVFGGSNTEAFF. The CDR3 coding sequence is TGCGCCAGCAACGTCTTTGGAGGGTCGAACACTGAAGCTTTCTTT.